This TCR beta chain comes out of a study of blood T cell repertoires in COVID-19. The CDR3 consists of 16 residues. In germline, CDR1 is LNHDA, CDR2 SQIVND (reference sequence). Trimming pared 7 bases from V and 3 bases from J, leaving 18 bases between. Sequencing used immunoSEQ multiplex PCR; TCRdb keeps in-frame clones, though not all of them. The sample records more than 200,000 clones, approximately 85% being singletons. Input material: peripheral blood. This sequence was found in a woman of 80 years or more with COVID-19, enrolled during active disease. The V and J genes are TRBV19 and TRBJ2-2; tentatively, D is TRBD1 (6 bases). CDR3 coding DNA: TGTGCCAGTAAGCAACAGGGTCGTTCAGACACCGGGGAGCTGTTTTTT. Amino acid sequence: CASKQQGRSDTGELFF.